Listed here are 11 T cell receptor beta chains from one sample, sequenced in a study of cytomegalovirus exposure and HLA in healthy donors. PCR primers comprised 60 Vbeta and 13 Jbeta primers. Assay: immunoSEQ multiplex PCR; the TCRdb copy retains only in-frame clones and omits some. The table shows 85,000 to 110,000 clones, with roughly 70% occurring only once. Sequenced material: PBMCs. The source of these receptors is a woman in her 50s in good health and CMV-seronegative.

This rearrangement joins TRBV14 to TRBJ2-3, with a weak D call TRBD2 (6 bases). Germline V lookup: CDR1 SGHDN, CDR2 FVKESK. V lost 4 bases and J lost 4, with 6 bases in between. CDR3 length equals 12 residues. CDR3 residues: CASSPSADTQYF. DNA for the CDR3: TGTGCCAGCAGCCCTAGCGCAGATACGCAGTATTTT.

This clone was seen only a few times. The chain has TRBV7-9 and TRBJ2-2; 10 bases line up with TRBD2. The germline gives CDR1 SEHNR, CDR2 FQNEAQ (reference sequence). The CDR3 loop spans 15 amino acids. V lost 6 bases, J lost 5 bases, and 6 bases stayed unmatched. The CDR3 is CASRQMTSGTGELFF. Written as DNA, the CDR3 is TGTGCCAGCAGACAGATGACTAGCGGGACCGGGGAGCTGTTTTTT.

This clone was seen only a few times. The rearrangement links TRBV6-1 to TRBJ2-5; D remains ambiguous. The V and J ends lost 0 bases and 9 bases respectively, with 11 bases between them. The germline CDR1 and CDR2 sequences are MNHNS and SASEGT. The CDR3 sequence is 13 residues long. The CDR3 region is CASSEAVFYAQYF. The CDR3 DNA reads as TGTGCCAGCAGTGAAGCGGTCTTCTATGCCCAGTACTTC.

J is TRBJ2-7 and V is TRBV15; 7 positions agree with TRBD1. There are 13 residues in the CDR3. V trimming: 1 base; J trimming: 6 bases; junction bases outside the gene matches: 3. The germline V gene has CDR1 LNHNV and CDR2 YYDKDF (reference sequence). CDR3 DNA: TGTGCCACCAGCAGAGCTCAGGGGGTCGAGCAGTACTTC. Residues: CATSRAQGVEQYF.

Here the CDR3 reads CASSEDGVAGRNEQFF. The CDR3 DNA reads TGTGCCAGCAGCGAGGATGGGGTAGCGGGAAGGAATGAGCAGTTCTTC. The J gene is TRBJ2-1, the V gene TRBV7-2, with TRBD2 matching 8 bases. CDR3 length: 16 residues. The ends lost 5 bases at V and 7 bases at J; junction bases unmatched: 13. Germline V CDR1 and CDR2: SGHTA, FQGNSA. Combining the CDR3 with reference TRBV7-2 and TRBJ2-1 gives the whole variable domain GAGVSQSPSNKVTEKGKDVELRCDPISGHTALYWYRQSLGQGLEFLIYFQGNSAPDKSGLPSDRFSAERTGGSVSTLTIQRTQQEDSAVYLCASSEDGVAGRNEQFFGPGTRLTVL.

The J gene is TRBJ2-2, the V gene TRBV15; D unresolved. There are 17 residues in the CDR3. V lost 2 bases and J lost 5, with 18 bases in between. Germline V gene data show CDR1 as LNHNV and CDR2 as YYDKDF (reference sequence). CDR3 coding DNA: TGTGCCACCAGCAGAAAGTTGAACCCAGGATTTACCGGGGAGCTGTTTTTT. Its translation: CATSRKLNPGFTGELFF.

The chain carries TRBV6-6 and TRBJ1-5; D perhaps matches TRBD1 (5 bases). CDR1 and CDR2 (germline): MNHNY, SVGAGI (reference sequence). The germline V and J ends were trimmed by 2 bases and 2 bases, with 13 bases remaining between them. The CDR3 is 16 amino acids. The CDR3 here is CASSYIAGRGNQPQHF. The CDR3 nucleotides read TGTGCCAGCAGTTACATCGCAGGGCGAGGCAATCAGCCCCAGCATTTT.

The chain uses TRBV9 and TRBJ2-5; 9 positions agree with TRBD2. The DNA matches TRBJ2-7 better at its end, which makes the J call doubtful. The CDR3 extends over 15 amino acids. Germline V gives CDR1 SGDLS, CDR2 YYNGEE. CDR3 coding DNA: TGTGCCAGCAGCGTAGGGGCGGGAGGGCCGTACGAGCAGTACTTC. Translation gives CASSVGAGGPYEQYF.

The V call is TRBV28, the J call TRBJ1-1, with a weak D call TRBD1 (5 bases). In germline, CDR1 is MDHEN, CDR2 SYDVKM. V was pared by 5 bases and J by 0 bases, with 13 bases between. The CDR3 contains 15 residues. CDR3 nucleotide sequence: TGTGCCAGCAGTCCACGACAGCTCATGAACACTGAAGCTTTCTTT. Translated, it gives CASSPRQLMNTEAFF.

In DNA form, the CDR3 reads TGCGCCAGCAGTACTAGCCTCGGCGGGGAGCTGTTTTTT. Translated, it gives CASSTSLGGELFF. The chain carries TRBV5-1 and TRBJ2-2; possibly TRBD2 for D (6 bases). Trimming removed 5 bases at V and 7 bases at J, with 12 bases between. Germline CDR1 SGHRS, CDR2 YFSETQ. The CDR3 extends over 13 amino acids.

The CDR3 region is CATHGQAYSNQPQHF. The CDR3 DNA follows: TGTGCCACCCACGGACAGGCTTATAGCAATCAGCCCCAGCATTTT. V is TRBV19 and J is TRBJ1-5; 7 nucleotides match TRBD1. V was pared by 10 bases and J by 0 bases, with 9 bases of the junction left unmatched. The CDR3 runs 15 residues. Germline loops: CDR1 LNHDA, CDR2 SQIVND (reference sequence).